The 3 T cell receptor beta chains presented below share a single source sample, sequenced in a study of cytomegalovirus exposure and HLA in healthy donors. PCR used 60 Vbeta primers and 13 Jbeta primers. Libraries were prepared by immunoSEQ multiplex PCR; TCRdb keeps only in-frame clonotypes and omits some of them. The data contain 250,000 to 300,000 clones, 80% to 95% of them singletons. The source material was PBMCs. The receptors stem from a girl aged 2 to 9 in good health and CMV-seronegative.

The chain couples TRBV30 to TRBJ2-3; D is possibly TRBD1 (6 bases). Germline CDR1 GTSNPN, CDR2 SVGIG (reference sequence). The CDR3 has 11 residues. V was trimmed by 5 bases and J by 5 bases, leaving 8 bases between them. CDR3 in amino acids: CAWWGQDTQYF. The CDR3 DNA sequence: TGTGCCTGGTGGGGACAAGATACGCAGTATTTT.

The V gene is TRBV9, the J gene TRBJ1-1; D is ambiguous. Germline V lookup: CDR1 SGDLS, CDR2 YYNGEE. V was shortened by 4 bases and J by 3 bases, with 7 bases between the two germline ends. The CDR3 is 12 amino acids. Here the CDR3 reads CASSPPYTEAFF. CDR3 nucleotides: TGTGCCAGCAGCCCTCCGTACACTGAAGCTTTCTTT.

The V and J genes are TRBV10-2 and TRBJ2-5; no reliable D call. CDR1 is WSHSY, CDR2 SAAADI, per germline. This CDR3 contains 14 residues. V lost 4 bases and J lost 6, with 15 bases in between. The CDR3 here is CASSGRVAAQTQYF. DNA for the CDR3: TGCGCCAGCAGTGGCCGGGTTGCGGCTCAGACCCAGTACTTC.